Presented here are 11 T cell receptor beta chains from one specimen sequenced in a study of early T cells in non-severe SARS-CoV-2 infection. TCRdb ran MiXCR on the 5' RACE reads and lists one entry per CDR3 protein. The sample lists under 100,000 distinct CDR3 sequences, 8% to 13% occurring once. Material: whole blood. These receptor sequences come from an adult who was a healthcare worker with PCR-confirmed SARS-CoV-2 infection or an uninfected control (not recorded which).

This clonotype was counted many times. V usage is TRBV6-1 and J usage is TRBJ1-5; D not certain. The CDR3 is made up of 14 amino acids. Germline V gene sequence: CDR1 MNHNS, CDR2 SASEGT. Deletions cut 8 bases from V and 2 bases from J, with 13 bases between. The CDR3 loop reads CASQKYLGNQPQHF. The CDR3 DNA reads as TGTGCCAGCCAAAAATATTTGGGCAATCAGCCCCAGCATTTT.

This clonotype was picked up many times. This chain uses TRBV30 with TRBJ2-1; perhaps TRBD2 as D (7 bases). The V and J ends lost 0 bases and 9 bases respectively, with 9 bases between them. In germline, CDR1 is GTSNPN, CDR2 SVGIG (reference sequence). The CDR3 is made up of 12 amino acids. The CDR3 nucleotides are TGTGCCTGGAGTGTGGCGGGGGCTGAGCAGTTCTTC. Protein sequence: CAWSVAGAEQFF.

This clonotype was counted a few times. The chain has TRBV29-1 and TRBJ2-7; D is unresolved. Trimming removed 3 bases from V and 3 bases from J, with 15 bases in between. CDR1 and CDR2 from the germline V gene are SQVTM and ANQGSEA. The CDR3 totals 14 residues. Written as DNA, the CDR3 is TGCAGCGTTGAGGGTCCGGACCCTGTCTACGAGCAGTACTTC. It specifies CSVEGPDPVYEQYF.

This clonotype was found a few times. The rearrangement joins TRBV27 to TRBJ2-3; D uncertain. Germline assignment: CDR1 MNHEY and CDR2 SMNVEV (reference sequence). V gave up 5 bases and J gave up 0 bases, with 9 bases separating them. The CDR3 consists of 14 residues. The DNA of the CDR3 is TGTGCCAGCAGTCTTGCGCTTAGCACAGATACGCAGTATTTT. Encoded protein: CASSLALSTDTQYF.

This clonotype was observed many times. The rearrangement links TRBV5-1 to TRBJ2-2; D is unclear. This CDR3 is built from 15 residues. V was trimmed by 0 bases and J by 0 bases, leaving 6 bases between them. Germline loops: CDR1 SGHRS, CDR2 YFSETQ. The CDR3, as DNA: TGCGCCAGCAGCTTGGGGCTGGCGAACACCGGGGAGCTGTTTTTT. This encodes CASSLGLANTGELFF. The complete variable domain, with remaining parts taken from reference TRBV5-1 and TRBJ2-2, reads KAGVTQTPRYLIKTRGQQVTLSCSPISGHRSVSWYQQTPGQGLQFLFEYFSETQRNKGNFPGRFSGRQFSNSRSEMNVSTLELGDSALYLCASSLGLANTGELFFGEGSRLTVL.

The chain joins TRBV12-3 or TRBV12-4 to TRBJ2-1; TRBD2 agrees at 12 bases. V dropped 2 bases and J dropped 10; count of bases not matched to a gene: 9. This CDR3 is built from 16 residues. Here the CDR3 reads CASSLRLAGDSQEQFF. The DNA of the CDR3 is TGTGCCAGCAGTTTACGACTAGCGGGAGACTCCCAGGAGCAGTTCTTC.

The chain links TRBV18 to TRBJ2-3; D possibly corresponds to TRBD2 (6 bases). CDR1 KGHSH and CDR2 LQKENI come from the germline V gene. Trimming stripped 3 bases from V and 6 bases from J, with 10 bases between. This CDR3 spans 13 amino acids. The CDR3 is CASSPAGTDTQYF. CDR3 DNA sequence: TGTGCCAGCTCACCGGCAGGGACTGATACGCAGTATTTT.

This clonotype came up a few times. This sequence joins TRBV6-5 and TRBJ2-1; no clear D. V was shortened by 8 bases and J by 0 bases, with 11 bases between the two germline ends. The CDR3 extends over 14 amino acids. Per germline, CDR1 MNHEY and CDR2 SVGAGI. This chain's CDR3 is CASQMSGSYNEQFF. CDR3 nucleotide sequence: TGTGCCAGCCAGATGTCTGGCTCCTACAATGAGCAGTTCTTC.

This chain links TRBV6-1 with TRBJ2-3, with unresolved D. Trimming took off 2 bases at V and 1 base at J, with 10 bases between the two ends. The CDR3 is made up of 15 amino acids. Germline loops: CDR1 MNHNS, CDR2 SASEGT. CDR3 sequence (DNA): TGTGCCAGCAGTGAATGGTCCACCCGCACAGATACGCAGTATTTT. Its translation is CASSEWSTRTDTQYF.

In its sample, this clonotype was seen many times. In DNA, the CDR3 is TGCAGTGCTCCACCGGGGGACTATGGCTACACCTTC. Translation: CSAPPGDYGYTF. This chain uses TRBV20-1 with TRBJ1-2; a possible D gene is TRBD1 (5 bases). V shed 5 bases and J shed 3 bases, with 10 bases lying between them. The germline V gene has CDR1 DFQATT and CDR2 SNEGSKA (reference sequence). This CDR3 has 12 residues.

This chain links TRBV2 with TRBJ2-3; 8 nucleotides align to TRBD2. The CDR3 is 13 residues long. V shed 5 bases and J 7 bases; nucleotides not matched to a gene: 5. The germline V gene has CDR1 SNHLY and CDR2 FYNNEI. CDR3 residues: CASSLSGTNTQYF. In DNA, the CDR3 is TGTGCCAGCAGTCTTAGCGGGACGAATACGCAGTATTTT.